This T cell receptor beta chain appears in the sequencing data of a study of CD8+ T cells in alopecia areata. Study summary: Treated patients received oral tofacitinib, 5 to 10 mg twice daily.

Details on this clone: Antigen unknown.

Documented treatment: oral pan-JAK inhibitor, 5-10 mg twice daily. Extraction and reverse transcription of RNA yielded cDNA as the sequencing template. Repertoires were generated with immunoSEQ multiplex PCR, while TCRdb's copy carries only in-frame clones and drops some. The sample carries approximately 280,000 clones, 58% recorded once. CDR1 is MDHEN and CDR2 is SYDVKM in the germline V gene. The CDR3 is made up of 15 amino acids. V was cut by 6 bases and J by 3 bases, with 18 bases left in between. Study observations and caveats: Lesional scalp displayed greater clonality than normal scalp, most notably in alopecia totalis/universalis. It was observed that many expanded lesional clones persisted in scalp and blood during tofacitinib.

V gene TRBV28 combines with J gene TRBJ2-7; the D gene is possibly TRBD2 (6 bases). The source is a human donor with alopecia areata. The specimen comprised CD4+ T cells sorted from blood, sampled at week 24, from a patient treated with tofacitinib. CDR3 nucleotides: TGTGCCAGCAGCCCCGGCCCGGGACTCCTCTACGAGCAGTACTTC. It is translated as CASSPGPGLLYEQYF.